This TCR beta chain originates from a study of CD4 T cells in relation to SARS-CoV-2 and coronaviruses. The unexposed donors gave CD4+ T cells in about 2010-2019, prior to COVID-19. After approximately 10 days of culture, CD4+ T cells were isolated. Clones were read by immunoSEQ multiplex PCR, and TCRdb kept only the in-frame ones, dropping some. The data hold about 24,000 clones, with more than 65% observed a single time. On this clone: Its specificity is not known.

V was pared by 1 base and J by 0 bases, with 8 bases between. This CDR3 region has 15 residues. Per germline, CDR1 LGHNA and CDR2 YSLEER. V is TRBV4-3 and J is TRBJ2-3; no clear D gene. Sequenced material: CD4+ T cells from PBMCs, cultured in vitro. This clonotype originated in a human donor in good health. CDR3 in DNA: TGCGCCAGCAGCCAAGCGAGACGTAGCACAGATACGCAGTATTTT. Translated: CASSQARRSTDTQYF.